The text below deals with one TCR beta chain. The antigen remains unidentified. These data come from a study of T-cell memory formation after mild COVID-19. General study points: The pre-infection memory compartment contained some responding clones, suggesting cross-reactive memory joined. Second-wave clones with a day 37 peak had unconfirmed SARS-CoV-2 specificity.

TCRdb used MiXCR to reprocess the 5' RACE reads, holding one entry per CDR3 protein. This sample has about 150,000 distinct CDR3 sequences; roughly 24% occur once, and the top ten carry around 24%. This CDR3 spans 9 amino acids. Trimming removed 3 bases at V and 8 bases at J, with 4 bases between. Germline V CDR1 and CDR2: SQVTM, ANQGSEA. The source material was PBMCs or a T cell subset sorted from them (not recorded which). The rearrangement links TRBV29-1 to TRBJ1-1; D unresolved. The TCR sequence derives from an adult woman who had mild COVID-19 (a few samples of this study predate the infection). Cell type and time point are not known. CDR3 residues: CSVEREAFF. For the CDR3, the DNA is TGCAGCGTTGAGCGAGAAGCTTTCTTT.